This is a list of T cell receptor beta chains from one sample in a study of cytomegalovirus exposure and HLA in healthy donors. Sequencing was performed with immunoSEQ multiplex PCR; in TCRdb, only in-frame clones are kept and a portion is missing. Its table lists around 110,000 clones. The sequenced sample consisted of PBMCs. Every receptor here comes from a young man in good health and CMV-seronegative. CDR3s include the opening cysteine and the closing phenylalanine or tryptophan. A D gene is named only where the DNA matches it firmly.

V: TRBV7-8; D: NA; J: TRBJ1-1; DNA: TGTGCCAGCAGTCCCGCGGGGGCGTCGGTAGCTTTCTTT; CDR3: CASSPAGASVAFF
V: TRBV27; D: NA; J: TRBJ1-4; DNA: TGTGCCAGCAGTTTAACAGCCGTAACAACTAATGAAAAACTGTTTTTT; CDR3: CASSLTAVTTNEKLFF
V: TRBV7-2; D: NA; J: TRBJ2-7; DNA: TGTGCCAGCAGCTCCCTCCCTAGCTCCTACGAGCAGTACTTC; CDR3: CASSSLPSSYEQYF
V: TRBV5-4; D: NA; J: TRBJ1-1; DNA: TGTGCCAGCAGCCGTCAGGGTGTCTCTGAAGCTTTCTTT; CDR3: CASSRQGVSEAFF
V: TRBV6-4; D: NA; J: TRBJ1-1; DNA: TGTGCCAGCCGACAATGGTTGAACACTGAAGCTTTCTTT; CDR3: CASRQWLNTEAFF
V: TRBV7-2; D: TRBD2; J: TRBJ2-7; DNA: TGTGCCAGTAGAACTAGCGGCTCCTACGAGCAGTACTTC; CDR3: CASRTSGSYEQYF
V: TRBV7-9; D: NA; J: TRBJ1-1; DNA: TGTGCCAGCAGCTTTTCGGGAGTGAACACTGAAGCTTTCTTT; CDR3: CASSFSGVNTEAFF
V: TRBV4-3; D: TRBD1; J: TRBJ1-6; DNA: TGCGCCAGCAGCCAGGAGGACAGGGCACCCCTCCACTTT; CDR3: CASSQEDRAPLHF
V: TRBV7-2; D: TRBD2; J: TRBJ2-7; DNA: TGTGCCAGCAGTGAGAGACTAGCCTCCTACGAGCAGTACTTC; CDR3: CASSERLASYEQYF
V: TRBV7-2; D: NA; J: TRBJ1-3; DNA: TGTGCCAGCTCGAGCCGGGGAAACACCATATATTTT; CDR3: CASSSRGNTIYF
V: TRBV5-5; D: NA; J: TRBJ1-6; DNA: TGTGCCAGCGGACGGACAGATACAAATTCACCCCTCCACTTT; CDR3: CASGRTDTNSPLHF
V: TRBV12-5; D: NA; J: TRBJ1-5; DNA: TGTGCTAGTGGTCCCCCGTCTCAGCCCCAGCATTTT; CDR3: CASGPPSQPQHF
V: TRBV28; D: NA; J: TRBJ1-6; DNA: TGTGCCAGCAGTCCTCCGACCGGAGCACCCCTCCACTTT; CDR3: CASSPPTGAPLHF
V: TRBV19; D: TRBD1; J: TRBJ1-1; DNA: TGTGCCAGTAGTATGGCAGGGGGGGAAGCTTTCTTT; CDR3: CASSMAGGEAFF
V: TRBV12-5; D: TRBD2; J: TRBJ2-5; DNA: TGTGCTAGTGGTTTGGTACTCGGGGGGGGGACCGGAGAGACCCAGTACTTC; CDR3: CASGLVLGGGTGETQYF
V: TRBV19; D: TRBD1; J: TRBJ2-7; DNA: TGTGCCAGTAGTACCGGGACAGGGAGCCTCTACGAGCAGTACTTC; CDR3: CASSTGTGSLYEQYF
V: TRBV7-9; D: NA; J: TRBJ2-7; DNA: TGTGCCAGCAGCTCCACAGTCTCCTACGAGCAGTACTTC; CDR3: CASSSTVSYEQYF
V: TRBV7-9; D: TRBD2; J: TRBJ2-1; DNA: TGTGCCAGCAGCCAAGGTAGTAGCGGGATTCACAATGAGCAGTTCTTC; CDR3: CASSQGSSGIHNEQFF
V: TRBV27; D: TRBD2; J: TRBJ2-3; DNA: TGTGCCAGCAGAAACCTAGCGGGGGGGCCGACAGATACGCAGTATTTT; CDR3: CASRNLAGGPTDTQYF
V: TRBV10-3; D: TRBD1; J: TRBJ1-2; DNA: TGTGCCATCAGTGAGAGCAGGGGGCATGACTATGGCTACACCTTC; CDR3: CAISESRGHDYGYTF
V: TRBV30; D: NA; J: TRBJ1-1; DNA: TGTGCCTGGAGTAAGCAGGCCTGGGCCCCTGAAGCTTTCTTT; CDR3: CAWSKQAWAPEAFF
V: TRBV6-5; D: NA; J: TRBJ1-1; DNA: TGTGCCAGCAGTTACTTCAGGAACACTGAAGCTTTCTTT; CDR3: CASSYFRNTEAFF
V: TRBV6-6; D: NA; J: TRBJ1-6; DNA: TGTGCCAGCAGTTACCCGGGAGCAAATTCACCCCTCCACTTT; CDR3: CASSYPGANSPLHF
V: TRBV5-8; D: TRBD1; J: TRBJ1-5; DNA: TGTGCCAGCAGCTCAACTCCGACAGGGTTTCAGCCCCAGCATTTT; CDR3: CASSSTPTGFQPQHF
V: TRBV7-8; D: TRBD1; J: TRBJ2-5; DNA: TGTGCCAGCAGCCCGGGACAGCAAGAGACCCAGTACTTC; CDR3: CASSPGQQETQYF
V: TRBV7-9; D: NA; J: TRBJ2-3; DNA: TGTGCCAGCAGCTCGACAGACACAGATACGCAGTATTTT; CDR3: CASSSTDTDTQYF
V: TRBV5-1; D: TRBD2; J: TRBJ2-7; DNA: TGCGCCAGCACCCAAGCCGGGGGGGCGGGAGAGCAGTACTTC; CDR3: CASTQAGGAGEQYF
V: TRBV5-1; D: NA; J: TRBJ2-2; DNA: TGCGCCAGCAGCTTGGGCGCCGCCAAGAACACCGGGGAGCTGTTTTTT; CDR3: CASSLGAAKNTGELFF
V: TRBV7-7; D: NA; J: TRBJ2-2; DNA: TGTGCCAGCAGCTTAAGGCAGGGCACCGGGGAGCTGTTTTTT; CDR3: CASSLRQGTGELFF
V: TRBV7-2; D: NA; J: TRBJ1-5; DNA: TGTGCCAGCAGCTTAGAGGGGTCAAGGGGCCGACAGCCCCAGCATTTT; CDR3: CASSLEGSRGRQPQHF
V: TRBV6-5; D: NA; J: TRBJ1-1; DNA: TGTGCCAGCAGTCGGGCGAGAGGGACTGAAGCTTTCTTT; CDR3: CASSRARGTEAFF
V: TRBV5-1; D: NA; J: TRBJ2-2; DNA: TGCGCCAGCAGCTTTGGGACTTCGGACACCGGGGAGCTGTTTTTT; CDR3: CASSFGTSDTGELFF
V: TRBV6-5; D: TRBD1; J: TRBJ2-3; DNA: TGTGCCAGCAGGCGCCAGGGGGCGAATCGTGATACGCAGTATTTT; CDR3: CASRRQGANRDTQYF
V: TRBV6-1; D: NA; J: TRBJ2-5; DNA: TGTGCCAGCAGCTTCACGACAGACATCGAGACCCAGTACTTC; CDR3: CASSFTTDIETQYF
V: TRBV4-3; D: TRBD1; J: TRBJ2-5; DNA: TGCGCCAGCAGCCAAGGTACAGGGGAAGAGACCCAGTACTTC; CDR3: CASSQGTGEETQYF
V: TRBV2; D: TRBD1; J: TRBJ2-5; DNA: TGTGCCACCGGGGACAGGGGGGGAGAGACCCAGTACTTC; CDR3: CATGDRGGETQYF
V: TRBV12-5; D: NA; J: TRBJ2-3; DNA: TGTGCTAGTGGCCCGACCCGCTACCCCGACACAATTGATACGCAGTATTTT; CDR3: CASGPTRYPDTIDTQYF
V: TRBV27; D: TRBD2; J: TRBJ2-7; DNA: TGTGCCAGCAGTTTAAAGTGGGTAGCGGGGGGGTACGTCCACGAGCAGTACTTC; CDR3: CASSLKWVAGGYVHEQYF
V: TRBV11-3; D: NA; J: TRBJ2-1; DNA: TGTGCCAGCAGCTTCGGGTCCTCCCACTCCTACAATGAGCAGTTCTTC; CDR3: CASSFGSSHSYNEQFF
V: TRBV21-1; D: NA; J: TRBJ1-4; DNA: TGTGCCAGCAGCAAAGTAAGGGGAAGAAATGAAAAACTGTTTTTT; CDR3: CASSKVRGRNEKLFF
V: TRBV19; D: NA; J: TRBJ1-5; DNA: TGTGCCAGTAAAGCAGGGTTGAACCAGCCCCAGCATTTT; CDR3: CASKAGLNQPQHF
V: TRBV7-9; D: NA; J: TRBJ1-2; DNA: TGTGCCAGCAGCAGGGGGAGGGGATATGGCTACACCTTC; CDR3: CASSRGRGYGYTF
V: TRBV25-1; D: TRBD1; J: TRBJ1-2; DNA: TGTGCCAGCAGAAGACAGGGAAACTATGGCTACACCTTC; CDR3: CASRRQGNYGYTF
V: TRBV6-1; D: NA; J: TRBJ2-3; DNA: TGTGCCAGCAGTGAAGTCGGCGGAGCGGATACGCAGTATTTT; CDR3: CASSEVGGADTQYF